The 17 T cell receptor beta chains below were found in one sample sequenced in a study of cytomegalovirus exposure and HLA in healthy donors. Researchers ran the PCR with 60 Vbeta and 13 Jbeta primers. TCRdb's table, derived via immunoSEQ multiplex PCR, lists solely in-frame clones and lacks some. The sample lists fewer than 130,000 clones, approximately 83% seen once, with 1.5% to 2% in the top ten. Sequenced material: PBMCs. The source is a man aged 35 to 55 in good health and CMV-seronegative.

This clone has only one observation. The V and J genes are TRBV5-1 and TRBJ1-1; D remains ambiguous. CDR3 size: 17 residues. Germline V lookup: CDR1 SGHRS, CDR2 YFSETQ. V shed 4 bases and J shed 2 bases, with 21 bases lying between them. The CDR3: CASSTLVADKTNTEAFF. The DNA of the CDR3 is TGCGCCAGCAGCACCCTCGTGGCCGACAAGACAAACACTGAAGCTTTCTTT. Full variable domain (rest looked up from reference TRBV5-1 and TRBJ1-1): KAGVTQTPRYLIKTRGQQVTLSCSPISGHRSVSWYQQTPGQGLQFLFEYFSETQRNKGNFPGRFSGRQFSNSRSEMNVSTLELGDSALYLCASSTLVADKTNTEAFFGQGTRLTVV.

The CDR3 region has the DNA TGTGCCAGCAGCTTGGGTGGGGGGGCCCAAGAGACCCAGTACTTC. It specifies CASSLGGGAQETQYF. The rearrangement uses TRBV5-4 and TRBJ2-5, with D maybe TRBD2 (7 bases). Trimming cost V 0 bases and J 1 base, with 10 bases left between them. The CDR3 spans 15 residues. Germline CDR1 is SGHNT and CDR2 is YYREEE (reference sequence).

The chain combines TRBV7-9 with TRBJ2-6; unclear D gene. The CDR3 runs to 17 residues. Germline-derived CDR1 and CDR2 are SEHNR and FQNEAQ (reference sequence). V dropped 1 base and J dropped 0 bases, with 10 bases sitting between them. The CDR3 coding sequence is TGTGCCAGCAGCTTAGTGTCCCTAGGCTCTGGGGCCAACGTCCTGACTTTC. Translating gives CASSLVSLGSGANVLTF.

The CDR3 coding sequence is TGTGCCAGCAGCGTTAGTTCTAACTATGGCTACACCTTC. Amino acids: CASSVSSNYGYTF. This chain joins TRBV2 and TRBJ1-2, with D unresolved. V shed 6 bases and J shed 0 bases, with 8 bases lying between them. The CDR3 is 13 amino acids. Germline V CDR1 and CDR2: SNHLY, FYNNEI.

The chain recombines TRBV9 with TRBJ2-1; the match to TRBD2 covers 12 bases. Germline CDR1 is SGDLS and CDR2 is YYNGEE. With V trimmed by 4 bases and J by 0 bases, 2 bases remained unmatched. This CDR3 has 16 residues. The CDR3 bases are TGTGCCAGCAGCAAGACTAGCGGGGGCTCCTACAATGAGCAGTTCTTC. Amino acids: CASSKTSGGSYNEQFF. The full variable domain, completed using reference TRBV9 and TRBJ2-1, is DSGVTQTPKHLITATGQRVTLRCSPRSGDLSVYWYQQSLDQGLQFLIQYYNGEERAKGNILERFSAQQFPDLHSELNLSSLELGDSALYFCASSKTSGGSYNEQFFGPGTRLTVL.

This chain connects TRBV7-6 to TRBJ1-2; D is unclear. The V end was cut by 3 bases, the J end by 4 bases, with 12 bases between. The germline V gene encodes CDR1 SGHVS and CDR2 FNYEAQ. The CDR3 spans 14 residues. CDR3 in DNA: TGTGCCAGCAGCTTGACGGACTCGGGCTATGGCTACACCTTC. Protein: CASSLTDSGYGYTF.

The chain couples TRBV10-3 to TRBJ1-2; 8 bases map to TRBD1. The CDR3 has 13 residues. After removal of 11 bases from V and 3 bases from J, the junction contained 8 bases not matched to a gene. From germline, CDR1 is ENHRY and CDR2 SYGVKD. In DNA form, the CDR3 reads TGTGCCGTCCAGGGGGCGGCGGACTATGGCTACACCTTC. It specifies CAVQGAADYGYTF.

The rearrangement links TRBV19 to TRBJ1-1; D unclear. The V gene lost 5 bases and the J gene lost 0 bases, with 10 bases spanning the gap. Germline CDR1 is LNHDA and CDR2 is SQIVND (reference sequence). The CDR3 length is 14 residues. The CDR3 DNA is TGTGCCAGTAGTCATTCGAGGGTGAACACTGAAGCTTTCTTT. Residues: CASSHSRVNTEAFF.

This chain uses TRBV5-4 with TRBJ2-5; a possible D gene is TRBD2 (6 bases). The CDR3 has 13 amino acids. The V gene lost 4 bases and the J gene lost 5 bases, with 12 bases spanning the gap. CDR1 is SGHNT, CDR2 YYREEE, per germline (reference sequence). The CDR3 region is CASSAGAGETQYF. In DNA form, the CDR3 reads TGTGCCAGCAGCGCCGGGGCGGGGGAGACCCAGTACTTC.

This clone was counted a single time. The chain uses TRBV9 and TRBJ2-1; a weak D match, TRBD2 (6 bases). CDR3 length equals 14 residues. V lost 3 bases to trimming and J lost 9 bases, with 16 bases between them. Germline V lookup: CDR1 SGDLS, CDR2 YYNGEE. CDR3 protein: CASSGRGALAEQFF. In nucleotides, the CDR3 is TGTGCCAGCAGCGGTCGCGGGGCCTTGGCTGAGCAGTTCTTC. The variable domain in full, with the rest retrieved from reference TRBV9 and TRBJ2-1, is DSGVTQTPKHLITATGQRVTLRCSPRSGDLSVYWYQQSLDQGLQFLIQYYNGEERAKGNILERFSAQQFPDLHSELNLSSLELGDSALYFCASSGRGALAEQFFGPGTRLTVL.

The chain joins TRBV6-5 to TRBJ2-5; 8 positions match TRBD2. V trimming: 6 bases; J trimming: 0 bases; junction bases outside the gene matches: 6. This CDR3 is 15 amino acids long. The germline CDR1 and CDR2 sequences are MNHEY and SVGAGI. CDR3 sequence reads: CASSYLGRDQETQYF. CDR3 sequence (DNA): TGTGCCAGCAGCTACCTCGGGAGGGACCAAGAGACCCAGTACTTC.

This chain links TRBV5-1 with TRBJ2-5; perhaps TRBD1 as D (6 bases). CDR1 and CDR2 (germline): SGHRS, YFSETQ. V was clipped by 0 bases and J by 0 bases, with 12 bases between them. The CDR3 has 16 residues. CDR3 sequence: CASSLVPTGNQETQYF. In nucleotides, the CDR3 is TGCGCCAGCAGCTTGGTCCCCACAGGGAACCAAGAGACCCAGTACTTC.

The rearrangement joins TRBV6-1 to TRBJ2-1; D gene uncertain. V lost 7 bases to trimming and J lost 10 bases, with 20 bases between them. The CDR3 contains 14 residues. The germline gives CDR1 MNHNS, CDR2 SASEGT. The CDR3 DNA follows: TGTGCCAGCAACAGTAAACGATCCTCTTTGGAGCAGTTCTTC. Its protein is CASNSKRSSLEQFF.

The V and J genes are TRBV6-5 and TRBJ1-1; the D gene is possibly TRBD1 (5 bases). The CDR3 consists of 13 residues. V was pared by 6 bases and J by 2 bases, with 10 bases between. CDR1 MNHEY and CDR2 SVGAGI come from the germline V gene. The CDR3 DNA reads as TGTGCCAGCAGGGTGTGGGGCAACACTGAAGCTTTCTTT. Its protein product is CASRVWGNTEAFF.

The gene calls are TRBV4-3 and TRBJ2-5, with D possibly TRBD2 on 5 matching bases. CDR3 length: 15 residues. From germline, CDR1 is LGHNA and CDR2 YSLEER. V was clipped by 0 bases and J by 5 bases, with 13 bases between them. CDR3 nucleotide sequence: TGCGCCAGCAGCCAAGATCCGGCGGGCTTGGAGACCCAGTACTTC. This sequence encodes CASSQDPAGLETQYF.

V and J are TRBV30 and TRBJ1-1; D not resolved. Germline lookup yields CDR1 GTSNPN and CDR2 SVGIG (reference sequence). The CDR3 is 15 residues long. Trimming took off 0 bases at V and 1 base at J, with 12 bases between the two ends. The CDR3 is CAWSVHANWNTEAFF. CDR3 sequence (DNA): TGTGCCTGGAGTGTACACGCCAATTGGAACACTGAAGCTTTCTTT.

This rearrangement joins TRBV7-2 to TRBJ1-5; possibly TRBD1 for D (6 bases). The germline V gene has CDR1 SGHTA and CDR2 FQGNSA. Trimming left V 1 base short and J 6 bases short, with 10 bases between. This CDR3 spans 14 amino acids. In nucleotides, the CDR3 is TGTGCCAGCAGCTTAGAGGTGGGGGCTCAGCCCCAGCATTTT. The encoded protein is CASSLEVGAQPQHF.